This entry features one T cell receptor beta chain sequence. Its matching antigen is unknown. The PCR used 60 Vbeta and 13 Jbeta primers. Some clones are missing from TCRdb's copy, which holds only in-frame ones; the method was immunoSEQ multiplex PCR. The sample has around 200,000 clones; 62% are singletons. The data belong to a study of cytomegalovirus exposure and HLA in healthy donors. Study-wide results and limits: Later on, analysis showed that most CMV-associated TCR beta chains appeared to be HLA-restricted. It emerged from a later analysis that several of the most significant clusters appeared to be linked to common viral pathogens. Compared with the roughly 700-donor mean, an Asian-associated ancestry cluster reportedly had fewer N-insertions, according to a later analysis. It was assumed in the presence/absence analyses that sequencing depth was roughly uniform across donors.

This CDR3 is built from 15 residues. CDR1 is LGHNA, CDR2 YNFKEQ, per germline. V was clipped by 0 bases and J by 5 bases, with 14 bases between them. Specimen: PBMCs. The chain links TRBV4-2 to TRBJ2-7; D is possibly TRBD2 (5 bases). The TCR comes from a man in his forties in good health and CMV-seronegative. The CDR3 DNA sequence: TGTGCCAGCAGCCAAGAGTCGCGGGTGATCGACGAGCAGTACTTC. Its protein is CASSQESRVIDEQYF.